This TCR beta chain originates from a study of blood T cell repertoires in COVID-19. Study summary: Material from acute and convalescent COVID-19 was sourced from the United States, Italy and Spain. Sources were T cells, B-cell-depleted T cells, or PBMCs; the material itself was cDNA or gDNA.

Original handling: Amplification from reference gene primers served as the basis for estimated nucleated cell counts. Profiled with immunoSEQ multiplex PCR; TCRdb holds only in-frame clones, not every one. V, J and clone size derive from that table, while D and trimming were established from the DNA sequence. The table shows 300,000 to 350,000 clones, with approximately 90% occurring only once. Seattle patients were enrolled while actively infected and followed longitudinally. Trimming shortened V by 0 bases and J by 4 bases, and 13 bases separated the two germline ends. Germline V gene lookup returns CDR1 SGHNT and CDR2 YYREEE (reference sequence). The CDR3 spans 15 residues. This clone was detected only once.

The sequenced sample was peripheral blood. This receptor was obtained from a woman aged 55-70 years with COVID-19, enrolled during active disease. The chain joins TRBV5-4 to TRBJ1-2; possibly TRBD1 for D (6 bases). The CDR3 DNA reads TGTGCCAGCAGCTTGGTCGGGCGACAGGTCTATGGCTACACCTTC. Translating it yields CASSLVGRQVYGYTF.